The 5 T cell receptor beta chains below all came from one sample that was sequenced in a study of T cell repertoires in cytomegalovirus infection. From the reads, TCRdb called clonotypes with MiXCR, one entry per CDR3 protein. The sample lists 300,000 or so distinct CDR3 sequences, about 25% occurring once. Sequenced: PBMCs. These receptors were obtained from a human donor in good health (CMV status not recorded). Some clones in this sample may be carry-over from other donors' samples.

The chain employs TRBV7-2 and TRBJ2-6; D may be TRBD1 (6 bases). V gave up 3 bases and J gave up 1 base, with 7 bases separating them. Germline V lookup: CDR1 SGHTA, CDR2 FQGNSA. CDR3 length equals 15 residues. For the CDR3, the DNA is TGTGCCAGCAGCTTCAGGGGATCTGGGGCCAACGTCCTGACTTTC. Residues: CASSFRGSGANVLTF.

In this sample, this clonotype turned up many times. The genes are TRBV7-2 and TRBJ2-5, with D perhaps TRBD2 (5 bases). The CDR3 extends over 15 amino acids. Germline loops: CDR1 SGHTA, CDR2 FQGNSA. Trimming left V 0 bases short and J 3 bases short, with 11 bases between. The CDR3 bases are TGTGCCAGCAGCTTAGCAGGGTTCGGGGAAGAGACCCAGTACTTC. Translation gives CASSLAGFGEETQYF. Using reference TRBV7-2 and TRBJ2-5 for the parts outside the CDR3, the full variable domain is GAGVSQSPSNKVTEKGKDVELRCDPISGHTALYWYRQSLGQGLEFLIYFQGNSAPDKSGLPSDRFSAERTGGSVSTLTIQRTQQEDSAVYLCASSLAGFGEETQYFGPGTRLLVL.

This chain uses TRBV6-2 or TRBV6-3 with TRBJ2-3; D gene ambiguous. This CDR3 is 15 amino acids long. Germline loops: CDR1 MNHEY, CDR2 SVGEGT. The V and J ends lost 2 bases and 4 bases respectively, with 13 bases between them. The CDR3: CASSYRSPPADTQYF. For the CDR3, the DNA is TGTGCCAGCAGTTACCGGTCCCCTCCCGCAGATACGCAGTATTTT.

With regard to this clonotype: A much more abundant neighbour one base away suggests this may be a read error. This CDR3 is CASSPGQDYEQYF. In DNA form, the CDR3 reads TGTGCCAGCAGCCCGGGACAGGACTACGAGCAGTACTTC. V usage is TRBV5-4 and J usage is TRBJ2-7, with 8 bases fitting TRBD1. V shed 4 bases and J 3 bases; nucleotides not matched to a gene: 3. This CDR3 is 13 amino acids long. The germline gives CDR1 SGHNT, CDR2 YYREEE (reference sequence).

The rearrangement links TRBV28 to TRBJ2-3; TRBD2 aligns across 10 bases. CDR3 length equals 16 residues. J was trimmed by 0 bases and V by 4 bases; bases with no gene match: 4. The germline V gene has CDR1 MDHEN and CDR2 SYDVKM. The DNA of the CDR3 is TGTGCCAGCAGTTATAGCGGGAGGCCTAGCACAGATACGCAGTATTTT. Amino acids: CASSYSGRPSTDTQYF.